This entry features one T cell receptor beta chain sequence. Its antigen is unidentified. This sample stems from a study of T cell responses to AZD1222 COVID-19 vaccine. Study-wide points: The donor group comprised mostly white British people and more females; the analysis possibly underestimated clonal diversity.

TCRdb's copy holds only in-frame clones and misses some; the assay was immunoSEQ multiplex PCR. In the table there are around 150,000 clones, about 93% of which are singletons. The V gene's germline CDR1 is DFQATT and CDR2 SNEGSKA (reference sequence). Trimming left V 3 bases short and J 7 bases short, with 3 bases between. The CDR3 totals 9 residues. This clonotype was obtained from an adult who received the AZD1222 COVID-19 vaccine. This sequence joins TRBV20-1 and TRBJ1-2; no firm D call. The sample consisted of peripheral blood, taken 28 days after the second AZD1222 dose. Here the CDR3 DNA reads TGCAGTGCTAGTCCTGGCTACACCTTC. Translated, it gives CSASPGYTF.